Shown below are 23 T cell receptor beta chains from a single sample sequenced in a study of tumor T cells in aggressive B-cell lymphoma listed by TCRdb under 2017. Libraries were constructed by the immunoSEQ multiplex PCR assay. TCRdb's version of the immuneACCESS table is confined to in-frame rearrangements and falls short of the full clone set. An unresolved V gene accounts for under half of the shortfall where checked; the remainder is of unknown origin. The sample yields about 4,200 clones; 91% were counted once. The ten largest clones represent approximately 2.5% of the sample. Sequencing was done on a sample of tumor tissue. These receptors all come from an adult with diffuse large B cell lymphoma.

Note on this clone: A junction end diverges from the germline sequence, so it may reflect a read error. The chain is built from TRBV5-4 and TRBJ2-5; the match to TRBD2 covers 8 bases. CDR3 length: 17 amino acids. Looked up from germline, CDR1 is SGHNT and CDR2 is YYREEE (reference sequence). The CDR3 coding sequence is TGTGCCAGCAGCTTGGGGGCTAGCGGGTTTGATCAAGAAACCCAGTACTTC. Its translation is CASSLGASGFDQETQYF. Based on the CDR3 plus reference TRBV5-4 and TRBJ2-5, the full variable domain is ETGVTQSPTHLIKTRGQQVTLRCSSQSGHNTVSWYQQALGQGPQFIFQYYREEENGRGNFPPRFSGLQFPNYSSELNVNALELDDSALYLCASSLGASGFDQETQYFGPGTRLLVL.

The chain uses TRBV7-2 and TRBJ2-1; perhaps TRBD1 as D (6 bases). The CDR3 spans 15 residues. V gave up 1 base and J gave up 2 bases, with 9 bases separating them. The germline CDR1 and CDR2 sequences are SGHTA and FQGNSA. The CDR3 spells CASSLEGTPYNEQFF. The CDR3 DNA reads as TGTGCCAGCAGCTTAGAAGGGACACCCTACAATGAGCAGTTCTTC.

The J gene is TRBJ2-5, the V gene TRBV4-2, with 14 bases aligning to TRBD2. This CDR3 is 16 amino acids long. CDR1 LGHNA and CDR2 YNFKEQ come from the germline V gene. V was pared by 0 bases and J by 11 bases, with 8 bases of the junction left unmatched. As DNA, the CDR3 is TGTGCCAGCAGCCAAGATAGGGGACTAGCGGGAGATGAGCAGTACTTC. This sequence encodes CASSQDRGLAGDEQYF.

The chain joins TRBV7-9 to TRBJ1-1; D is perhaps TRBD1 (6 bases). The V gene's germline CDR1 is SEHNR and CDR2 FQNEAQ (reference sequence). There are 13 residues in the CDR3. The V end was cut by 5 bases, the J end by 1 base, with 8 bases between. CDR3 residues: CASSQTGNTEAFF. The CDR3 coding sequence is TGTGCCAGCAGCCAGACAGGGAACACTGAAGCTTTCTTT.

V gene TRBV19 combines with J gene TRBJ2-5; 8 bases map to TRBD2. Germline CDR1 LNHDA, CDR2 SQIVND (reference sequence). V was clipped by 7 bases and J by 4 bases; unmatched bases: 8. The CDR3 consists of 14 residues. The CDR3 loop is CASNQAGEGETQYF. The CDR3 coding sequence is TGTGCCAGTAACCAAGCGGGAGAGGGAGAGACCCAGTACTTC.

This chain connects TRBV5-1 to TRBJ2-1; D is undetermined. The CDR3 totals 14 residues. Trimming left V 2 bases short and J 7 bases short, with 13 bases between. Germline CDR1 and CDR2: SGHRS and YFSETQ. The CDR3 loop reads CASSFRSRRNEQFF. CDR3 sequence (DNA): TGCGCCAGCAGCTTCCGATCTAGGCGGAATGAGCAGTTCTTC. The whole variable domain, filled in from reference TRBV5-1 and TRBJ2-1, reads KAGVTQTPRYLIKTRGQQVTLSCSPISGHRSVSWYQQTPGQGLQFLFEYFSETQRNKGNFPGRFSGRQFSNSRSEMNVSTLELGDSALYLCASSFRSRRNEQFFGPGTRLTVL.

The genes are TRBV5-1 and TRBJ2-7; 8 bases match TRBD2. Looked up from germline, CDR1 is SGHRS and CDR2 is YFSETQ. Unmatched junction bases numbered 8, after V lost 0 bases and J lost 6 bases. CDR3 size: 15 residues. CDR3 nucleotides: TGCGCCAGCAGCTTGGCTACGGGAGGGCTCTTCGAGCAGTACTTC. This encodes CASSLATGGLFEQYF.

V usage is TRBV5-1 and J usage is TRBJ2-5; D might be TRBD1 (6 bases). V was clipped by 4 bases and J by 5 bases, with 21 bases between them. Germline V gives CDR1 SGHRS, CDR2 YFSETQ. The CDR3 is 16 residues long. CDR3 coding DNA: TGCGCCAGCAGCAAAACGGACAGAGAGGAATGGGAGACCCAGTACTTC. This encodes CASSKTDREEWETQYF.

The CDR3 protein is CASSQVGGRYEQYF. CDR3 in DNA: TGTGCCAGCAGCCAAGTGGGCGGGAGGTACGAGCAGTACTTC. The gene calls are TRBV14 and TRBJ2-7; 8 nucleotides align to TRBD2. The J segment lost 4 bases and the V segment lost 1 base, leaving 3 bases of the junction unmatched. Germline values: CDR1 SGHDN, CDR2 FVKESK. This CDR3 spans 14 amino acids.

The genes are TRBV14 and TRBJ2-2; 7 positions agree with TRBD2. CDR1 and CDR2 (germline): SGHDN, FVKESK. The CDR3 runs 16 residues. V was pared by 0 bases and J by 4 bases, with 5 bases of the junction left unmatched. The CDR3 DNA is TGTGCCAGCAGCCAAGAAGGGACTACCCCCACCGGGGAGCTGTTTTTT. Amino acid sequence: CASSQEGTTPTGELFF.

The rearrangement joins TRBV9 to TRBJ1-4; D is perhaps TRBD1 (6 bases). The length of the CDR3 is 15 residues. Trimming pared 0 bases from V and 7 bases from J, leaving 13 bases between. CDR1 and CDR2 from the germline V gene are SGDLS and YYNGEE. The CDR3 sequence: CASSVAGGPGEKLFF. CDR3 nucleotide sequence: TGTGCCAGCAGCGTAGCCGGGGGGCCCGGTGAAAAACTGTTTTTT.

The chain joins TRBV9 to TRBJ2-5, with TRBD1 identical over 9 bases. The length of the CDR3 is 15 residues. CDR1 is SGDLS and CDR2 is YYNGEE in the germline V gene. V was pared by 0 bases and J by 4 bases, with 4 bases of the junction left unmatched. Here the CDR3 reads CASSVAGQGRETQYF. The CDR3 region has the DNA TGTGCCAGCAGCGTAGCCGGACAGGGGCGAGAGACCCAGTACTTC.

This chain uses TRBV7-6 with TRBJ2-7; 11 bases fit TRBD1. Trimming cost V 1 base and J 6 bases; bases outside gene matches: 5. The CDR3 extends over 15 amino acids. Germline V gene data show CDR1 as SGHVS and CDR2 as FNYEAQ. CDR3 coding DNA: TGTGCCAGCAGCTTAGTACCCGGGACAGGGGGCGAGCAGTACTTC. Protein product: CASSLVPGTGGEQYF.

V gene TRBV7-9 combines with J gene TRBJ2-5; D is undetermined. Trimming pared 0 bases from V and 3 bases from J, leaving 11 bases between. The germline V gene has CDR1 SEHNR and CDR2 FQNEAQ (reference sequence). The CDR3 totals 15 residues. The CDR3 coding sequence is TGTGCCAGCAGCTTAGCGGCCGGAGCGAAAGAGACCCAGTACTTC. It encodes CASSLAAGAKETQYF.

This chain joins TRBV15 and TRBJ2-1; perhaps TRBD2 as D (6 bases). Germline values: CDR1 LNHNV, CDR2 YYDKDF (reference sequence). Between the trimmed V and J ends, which lost 0 bases and 6 bases, there was a span of 12 bases. The CDR3 loop spans 15 amino acids. Here the CDR3 DNA reads TGTGCCACCAGCAGAGATGGGGGGTATGGCAATGAGCAGTTCTTC. Its protein product is CATSRDGGYGNEQFF.

This clone was recorded a few times. The rearrangement links TRBV7-9 to TRBJ2-5; 7 positions agree with TRBD2. V was pared by 0 bases and J by 5 bases, with 0 bases of the junction left unmatched. Germline V lookup: CDR1 SEHNR, CDR2 FQNEAQ (reference sequence). The CDR3 length is 13 residues. DNA of the CDR3: TGTGCCAGCAGCTTAGCGCGGGGGGAGACCCAGTACTTC. Translated, it gives CASSLARGETQYF.

This chain uses TRBV14 with TRBJ2-5; a weak D match, TRBD2 (5 bases). The V gene lost 4 bases and the J gene lost 3 bases, with 9 bases spanning the gap. This CDR3 contains 13 residues. CDR1 and CDR2 (germline): SGHDN, FVKESK. The CDR3 here is CASSPDGEETQYF. The CDR3 nucleotides are TGTGCCAGCAGCCCGGACGGGGAAGAGACCCAGTACTTC.

This clone came up a few times. The genes are TRBV5-6 and TRBJ1-1; perhaps TRBD1 as D (5 bases). V was pared by 4 bases and J by 0 bases, with 19 bases between. CDR1 is SGHDT, CDR2 YYEEEE, per germline. This CDR3 is built from 17 residues. CDR3 residues: CASSRQFDSQMNTEAFF. DNA for the CDR3: TGTGCCAGCAGCAGGCAGTTTGACAGCCAAATGAACACTGAAGCTTTCTTT.

This chain joins TRBV29-1 and TRBJ2-1, with 7 nucleotides matching TRBD1. In germline, CDR1 is SQVTM, CDR2 ANQGSEA. The length of the CDR3 is 12 residues. The V and J ends lost 4 bases and 10 bases, in that order; junction bases with no gene match: 7. CDR3 in DNA: TGCAGCGTTGGGGAAACAGGGGACGAGCAGTTCTTC. Translation: CSVGETGDEQFF.

The rearrangement uses TRBV2 and TRBJ1-3; 7 bases map to TRBD1. Trimming at V came to 8 bases and at J to 0 bases, leaving 7 bases not matched to a gene. The CDR3 runs to 15 residues. CDR1 is SNHLY, CDR2 FYNNEI, per germline. Here the CDR3 DNA reads TGTGCCAGCGCACCCAGACAGGGCTCTGGAAACACCATATATTTT. This sequence encodes CASAPRQGSGNTIYF.

The chain carries TRBV21-1 and TRBJ2-7; no DNA check was done on the table's D call, TRBD1. TRBV21-1 is labeled a pseudogene. The CDR3 consists of 15 residues. CDR3 sequence (DNA): TGTGCCAGCAACAAGCCCGGGACAGGGTCGCTGGAGCAGTACTTC. It translates to CASNKPGTGSLEQYF.

The rearrangement links TRBV2 to TRBJ2-5; a possible D gene is TRBD2 (6 bases). CDR3 length: 12 amino acids. Trimming pared 8 bases from V and 5 bases from J, leaving 12 bases between. Germline V gene data show CDR1 as SNHLY and CDR2 as FYNNEI. In nucleotides, the CDR3 is TGTGCCAGCGGTAGCGGTCAGGAGACCCAGTACTTC. Its protein product is CASGSGQETQYF.

CDR3 sequence reads: CASSEGPGQGFEQFF. The CDR3 coding sequence is TGTGCCAGCAGCGAGGGGCCGGGACAGGGGTTTGAGCAGTTCTTC. The chain employs TRBV9 and TRBJ2-1; TRBD1 matches 10 bases. Per the germline V gene, CDR1 is SGDLS and CDR2 is YYNGEE. The CDR3 totals 15 residues. The V segment lost 3 bases and the J segment 9 bases; nucleotides outside the gene matches: 9.